Listed here is a single T cell receptor (beta chain). Its antigen is not known. The PCR had 60 Vbeta and 13 Jbeta primers. Here immunoSEQ multiplex PCR was the method, and the copy in TCRdb shows in-frame clones only, minus some. Seen here are some 180,000 clones, 80% observed once, and the top ten hold less than 2%. CDR3 length equals 15 residues. Germline-derived CDR1 and CDR2 are SGHDN and FVKESK. Trimming left V 5 bases short and J 0 bases short, with 13 bases between. These data belong to a study of cytomegalovirus exposure and HLA in healthy donors. Findings of the study overall: TCR beta V- and J-gene trimming was later associated with a missense DCLRE1C variant. Rare sequences made up most TCRs, while some public TCRs were found in many donors.

The sequence was collected from a woman aged 30 to 39 in good health and CMV-seronegative. The V and J genes are TRBV14 and TRBJ2-5, with D unclear. The sample consisted of PBMCs. The CDR3 protein is CASSSHTYYQETQYF. In nucleotides, the CDR3 is TGTGCCAGCAGCTCCCATACCTACTACCAAGAGACCCAGTACTTC. The full variable domain, rest sourced from reference TRBV14 and TRBJ2-5, is EAGVTQFPSHSVIEKGQTVTLRCDPISGHDNLYWYRRVMGKEIKFLLHFVKESKQDESGMPNNRFLAERTGGTYSTLKVQPAELEDSGVYFCASSSHTYYQETQYFGPGTRLLVL.